This T cell receptor (beta chain) was retrieved from a study of blood T cell repertoires in COVID-19. Sequenced by immunoSEQ multiplex PCR; TCRdb stores in-frame clones only, minus some. The sample lists about 100,000 clones; 70% to 90% were seen once. The receptor comes from a man aged 45-60 years with active COVID-19. Material for sequencing was peripheral blood.

The CDR3 region has the DNA TGCGCCAGCAGACGGCGGGGGGGCGTGGGAGAGACCCAGTACTTC. This translates into CASRRRGGVGETQYF. V is TRBV5-1 and J is TRBJ2-5; 9 nucleotides line up with TRBD2. The CDR3 loop spans 15 amino acids. Germline CDR1 reads SGHRS; CDR2 reads YFSETQ. V was clipped by 5 bases and J by 4 bases; unmatched bases: 9.